This is a list of T cell receptor beta chains from one sample in a study of blood T cell repertoires in COVID-19. Profiling relied on immunoSEQ multiplex PCR, and the TCRdb table lists in-frame clones only, not all of them. The sample includes roughly 92,000 clones, 65% to 85% of them seen just once. Sequenced sample: peripheral blood. The receptor source for this set is a woman aged 80 or over with active or convalescent COVID-19. Both conserved end residues are part of each CDR3. Each record gives: J gene, clone size, V gene, D gene, CDR3 DNA, CDR3 protein. The D gene is left open where the match is weak. Clone size, where shown, is once, few, many, or a class for clones that have expanded.

J: TRBJ2-7
size: NA
V: TRBV9
D: TRBD1
DNA: TGTGCCAGCAGCGTAGAACCAGGGGGAGTGGAGCAGTACTTC
CDR3: CASSVEPGGVEQYF

J: TRBJ2-7
size: few
V: TRBV7-9
D: TRBD1
DNA: TGTGCCAGCAGCCCCAGGACAGGTAGCTACGAGCAGTACTTC
CDR3: CASSPRTGSYEQYF

J: TRBJ2-3
size: few
V: TRBV7-8
D: TRBD2
DNA: TGTGCCAGCATTAAAGGGACTAGCGGGACCACAGATACGCAGTATTTT
CDR3: CASIKGTSGTTDTQYF

J: TRBJ1-2
size: few
V: TRBV7-8
D: NA
DNA: TGTGCCAGCAGCCTTAGTACACAGGGTCCCTATGGCTACACCTTC
CDR3: CASSLSTQGPYGYTF

J: TRBJ1-1
size: NA
V: TRBV27
D: TRBD1
DNA: TGTGCCAGCAGTTCCATAGGGGGCGGGACTGAAGCTTTCTTT
CDR3: CASSSIGGGTEAFF

J: TRBJ2-7
size: NA
V: TRBV5-1
D: TRBD2
DNA: TGCGCCAGCACCTCCTCGGGGGGATTTGGCTACGAGCAGTACTTC
CDR3: CASTSSGGFGYEQYF

J: TRBJ2-7
size: NA
V: TRBV19
D: TRBD1
DNA: TGTGCCAGTAGTATCTCCGGGACAGGGAGGGGAGAGCAGTACTTC
CDR3: CASSISGTGRGEQYF

J: TRBJ2-3
size: NA
V: TRBV15
D: TRBD2
DNA: TGTGCCACCAGCAAATGGCTAGCGGATTACTCCGATACGCAGTATTTT
CDR3: CATSKWLADYSDTQYF

J: TRBJ2-2
size: NA
V: TRBV11-1
D: NA
DNA: TGTGCCAGCAGCTCGCGGGGACGGAACACCGGGGAGCTGTTTTTT
CDR3: CASSSRGRNTGELFF

J: TRBJ1-2
size: NA
V: TRBV19
D: TRBD1
DNA: TGTGCCAGTAGTCTCCGGGACAGGGGTTTCTATGGCTACACCTTC
CDR3: CASSLRDRGFYGYTF

J: TRBJ1-2
size: few
V: TRBV5-1
D: NA
DNA: TGCGCCAGCAGGATAGAACAGAGAGATGGCTACACCTTC
CDR3: CASRIEQRDGYTF

J: TRBJ1-1
size: NA
V: TRBV4-3
D: TRBD1
DNA: TGCGCCAGCAGCCAAGATAAGGGGGCATGGACTGAAGCTTTCTTT
CDR3: CASSQDKGAWTEAFF

J: TRBJ2-1
size: NA
V: TRBV28
D: TRBD2
DNA: TGTGCCAGCAGCCGACCGGGACTAGGTGAGCAGTTCTTC
CDR3: CASSRPGLGEQFF

J: TRBJ2-7
size: NA
V: TRBV2
D: TRBD1
DNA: TGTGCCAGCAGTGAAGGGACAGGGATGAGAGGCGAGCAGTACTTC
CDR3: CASSEGTGMRGEQYF

J: TRBJ1-6
size: NA
V: TRBV6-5
D: NA
DNA: TGTGCCAGCAGTTACTCACCTGGGGCCAGGAATTCACCCCTCCACTTT
CDR3: CASSYSPGARNSPLHF

J: TRBJ1-5
size: few
V: TRBV9
D: NA
DNA: TGTGCCAGCAGCGTCGAGGCAGGGTTACAGCCCCAGCATTTT
CDR3: CASSVEAGLQPQHF

J: TRBJ2-3
size: NA
V: TRBV6-6
D: TRBD2
DNA: TGTGCCAGCAGTCCTCCGGGAGGAGATACGCAGTATTTT
CDR3: CASSPPGGDTQYF

J: TRBJ1-2
size: few
V: TRBV19
D: NA
DNA: TGTGCCAGTAGTATTGTAGACTATGGCTACACCTTC
CDR3: CASSIVDYGYTF

J: TRBJ1-2
size: NA
V: TRBV11-2
D: NA
DNA: TGTGCCAGCAGCCAATACAGGGTTGGCTACACCTTC
CDR3: CASSQYRVGYTF

J: TRBJ1-1
size: NA
V: TRBV3-1/TRBV3-2
D: NA
DNA: TGTGCCAGCAGCCGGGGACAGAACACTGAAGCTTTCTTT
CDR3: CASSRGQNTEAFF

J: TRBJ1-2
size: NA
V: TRBV6-1
D: NA
DNA: TGTGCCAGCAGTGAAACCACGGCCAGGGCCTATGGCTACACCTTC
CDR3: CASSETTARAYGYTF

J: TRBJ1-2
size: few
V: TRBV11-2
D: TRBD1
DNA: TGTGCCAGCAGCCCTCAGACAGCGACCAGGGGGGGCTACACCTTC
CDR3: CASSPQTATRGGYTF

J: TRBJ2-3
size: many
V: TRBV2
D: TRBD2
DNA: TGTGCCAGCAGAATGGAACCAATAGCGGGAGGTTCGTATTTT
CDR3: CASRMEPIAGGSYF

J: TRBJ2-1
size: NA
V: TRBV30
D: NA
DNA: TGTGCCTGGAAGGGGGGGCTCTACCGAGGTGAGCAGTTCTTC
CDR3: CAWKGGLYRGEQFF

J: TRBJ2-5
size: NA
V: TRBV4-3
D: TRBD2
DNA: TGCGCCAGCAGCCAAGCCTCTGCTAGCGGGGGGGACCAAGAGACCCAGTACTTC
CDR3: CASSQASASGGDQETQYF

J: TRBJ1-1
size: NA
V: TRBV28
D: NA
DNA: TGTGCCAGCAGTCCCCGTCGGAACACTGAAGCTTTCTTT
CDR3: CASSPRRNTEAFF

J: TRBJ2-3
size: NA
V: TRBV7-3
D: TRBD2
DNA: TGTGCCAGCAGCGCCGCGAGCGGGGCGCTAGATACGCAGTATTTT
CDR3: CASSAASGALDTQYF

J: TRBJ1-5
size: NA
V: TRBV28
D: TRBD1
DNA: TGTGCCAGCACCCACCTGACAGGGAATCAGCCCCAGCATTTT
CDR3: CASTHLTGNQPQHF

J: TRBJ2-7
size: NA
V: TRBV21-1
D: NA
DNA: TGTGCCAGCAGCAAATCAGTGAATTCCTACGAGCAGTACTTC
CDR3: CASSKSVNSYEQYF

J: TRBJ2-5
size: NA
V: TRBV9
D: TRBD1
DNA: TGTGCCAGCAGCGTATCCCCCAGGGGGCAAGAGACCCAGTACTTC
CDR3: CASSVSPRGQETQYF

J: TRBJ1-1
size: NA
V: TRBV21-1
D: NA
DNA: TGTGCCAGCAGCTTACGGGTCGGGGGGAACACTGAAGCTTTCTTT
CDR3: CASSLRVGGNTEAFF

J: TRBJ1-6
size: NA
V: TRBV19
D: NA
DNA: TGTGCCAGTAGTATATCCCATTCCGGGTCCATCTGGTCACCCCTCCACTTT
CDR3: CASSISHSGSIWSPLHF

J: TRBJ1-2
size: NA
V: TRBV16
D: NA
DNA: TGTGCCAGCAGCCTTACGAGCCAAGGCTACACCTTC
CDR3: CASSLTSQGYTF

J: TRBJ1-1
size: NA
V: TRBV28
D: NA
DNA: TGTGCCACCCATTTAGGGGTGGCAGCTTTCTTT
CDR3: CATHLGVAAFF

J: TRBJ2-2
size: NA
V: TRBV28
D: NA
DNA: TGTGCCAGCAGTTTCCCAGCTGGGCACACCGGGGAGCTGTTTTTT
CDR3: CASSFPAGHTGELFF

J: TRBJ2-3
size: NA
V: TRBV24-1
D: NA
DNA: TGTGCCACCAGTGACCTTAACAGGGACCCAGATACGCAGTATTTT
CDR3: CATSDLNRDPDTQYF

J: TRBJ2-3
size: NA
V: TRBV5-8
D: TRBD2
DNA: TGTGCCAGCAGCATCGGGACTATTTCAGATACGCAGTATTTT
CDR3: CASSIGTISDTQYF

J: TRBJ1-2
size: NA
V: TRBV28
D: NA
DNA: TGTGCCAGCAGTTTAGGGCGGACACCGAGAAACTATGGCTACACCTTC
CDR3: CASSLGRTPRNYGYTF

J: TRBJ2-3
size: NA
V: TRBV5-1
D: NA
DNA: TGCGCCAGCAGCTTGGTGGGGCCAGTCACAGATACGCAGTATTTT
CDR3: CASSLVGPVTDTQYF

J: TRBJ2-1
size: NA
V: TRBV2
D: NA
DNA: TGTGCCAGCAGGCTCCCGGGACTGGCTGGGAGCTCCTACAATGAGCAGTTCTTC
CDR3: CASRLPGLAGSSYNEQFF

J: TRBJ1-1
size: NA
V: TRBV20-1
D: NA
DNA: TGCAGTGCTAGGGCGGAGGTTTTCTTT
CDR3: CSARAEVFF

J: TRBJ1-1
size: NA
V: TRBV19
D: TRBD1
DNA: TGTGCCAGTAGGGTGGGACAGGGACGGGGCACTGAAGCTTTCTTT
CDR3: CASRVGQGRGTEAFF

J: TRBJ1-2
size: NA
V: TRBV2
D: NA
DNA: TGTGCCAGCAGTGAAAGGGGGAACTATGGCTACACCTTC
CDR3: CASSERGNYGYTF

J: TRBJ2-5
size: NA
V: TRBV24-1
D: NA
DNA: TGTGCCACCAGTGAAGGGACTTACCAAGAGACCCAGTACTTC
CDR3: CATSEGTYQETQYF

J: TRBJ2-1
size: few
V: TRBV28
D: TRBD2
DNA: TGTGCCAGCAGTTTTCTAGCGGGGGGAAACTACAATGAGCAGTTCTTC
CDR3: CASSFLAGGNYNEQFF

J: TRBJ2-7
size: NA
V: TRBV19
D: TRBD2
DNA: TGTGCCAGTAGTCCGGGGGCCGCTAGCGGGGGTACCTACGAGCAGTACTTC
CDR3: CASSPGAASGGTYEQYF

J: TRBJ1-6
size: few
V: TRBV18
D: NA
DNA: TGTGCCAGCTCTGTAGACAGTACTTCACCCCTCCACTTT
CDR3: CASSVDSTSPLHF